A selection of T cell receptor beta chains follows, all from one sample in a study of yellow fever vaccine responses in identical twins. Each CDR3 protein is one row after TCRdb ran MiXCR on the RT-PCR reads. Here the sample spans approximately 7,200 distinct CDR3 sequences, approximately 86% being singletons. The input for sequencing was T cells from blood (PBMCs), unsorted or a sorted subset (not recorded which), taken before or after yellow fever vaccination (not recorded which). The receptors stem from a woman younger than 30 who received the yellow fever vaccine. The CDR3 runs from the conserved cysteine through the conserved F or W. The D gene is left open where the match is weak. The size entry is marked missing in some rows and otherwise reads once, few, many or a size class.

clone_size: NA; j_call: TRBJ1-3; v_call: TRBV29-1; d_call: TRBD1; cdr3_nt: TGCAGCGCCGTGACAGGGACTGGAAACACCATATATTTT; cdr3_aa: CSAVTGTGNTIYF
clone_size: few; j_call: TRBJ2-5; v_call: TRBV5-1; d_call: TRBD2; cdr3_nt: TGCGCCAGTCGGACTAGCGGGAGCCAAGAGACCCAGTACTTC; cdr3_aa: CASRTSGSQETQYF
clone_size: NA; j_call: TRBJ1-1; v_call: TRBV20-1; d_call: TRBD1; cdr3_nt: TGCAGTGCTAAGGACAGGTTCATGAACACTGAAGCTTTCTTT; cdr3_aa: CSAKDRFMNTEAFF
clone_size: NA; j_call: TRBJ2-3; v_call: TRBV7-3; d_call: TRBD2; cdr3_nt: TGTGCCAGCAGCTTAACGACTAGCGGGTCCAGCACAGATACGCAGTATTTT; cdr3_aa: CASSLTTSGSSTDTQYF
clone_size: NA; j_call: TRBJ2-3; v_call: TRBV11-2; d_call: NA; cdr3_nt: TGTGCCAGCAGCTTAGTGGGACCCCGAACCAGTACAGATACGCAGTATTTT; cdr3_aa: CASSLVGPRTSTDTQYF
clone_size: NA; j_call: TRBJ2-2; v_call: TRBV24-1; d_call: NA; cdr3_nt: TGTGCCACCAGTGATTACCCGGGGACCGGGGAGCTGTTTTTT; cdr3_aa: CATSDYPGTGELFF
clone_size: NA; j_call: TRBJ2-5; v_call: TRBV29-1; d_call: NA; cdr3_nt: TGCAGCGTTGAAAGGGGGACCCAAGAGACCCAGTACTTC; cdr3_aa: CSVERGTQETQYF
clone_size: NA; j_call: TRBJ2-1; v_call: TRBV20-1; d_call: TRBD2; cdr3_nt: TGCAGTGCCCGACCGGGACTAGCGCCGAAAAATGAGCAGTTCTTC; cdr3_aa: CSARPGLAPKNEQFF
clone_size: NA; j_call: TRBJ2-2; v_call: TRBV6-2/TRBV6-3; d_call: NA; cdr3_nt: TGTGCCAGCAGTTACGCGTTCGGGGACACCGGGGAGCTGTTTTTT; cdr3_aa: CASSYAFGDTGELFF
clone_size: NA; j_call: TRBJ2-7; v_call: TRBV10-3; d_call: TRBD1; cdr3_nt: TGTGCCATCAGTCAGGGGGACCCCCAGGCGGGCTTCTACGAGCAGTACTTC; cdr3_aa: CAISQGDPQAGFYEQYF
clone_size: NA; j_call: TRBJ2-7; v_call: TRBV11-2; d_call: TRBD2; cdr3_nt: TGTGCCAGCAGTTTTACTAGCGGGAGCTCTTACGAGCAGTACTTC; cdr3_aa: CASSFTSGSSYEQYF
clone_size: NA; j_call: TRBJ2-1; v_call: TRBV13; d_call: TRBD1; cdr3_nt: TGTGCCAGCAACCGACAGGGGGGCTACAATGAGCAGTTCTTC; cdr3_aa: CASNRQGGYNEQFF
clone_size: NA; j_call: TRBJ2-5; v_call: TRBV29-1; d_call: TRBD1; cdr3_nt: TGCAGCGCTTTGACAGGGGGAGAGACCCAGTACTTC; cdr3_aa: CSALTGGETQYF
clone_size: NA; j_call: TRBJ2-2; v_call: TRBV20-1; d_call: NA; cdr3_nt: TGCAGTGCTTCTCCCAGGGGACCGAACACCGGGGAGCTGTTTTTT; cdr3_aa: CSASPRGPNTGELFF
clone_size: NA; j_call: TRBJ2-5; v_call: TRBV12-3/TRBV12-4; d_call: NA; cdr3_nt: TGTGCCAGCAGTCCCCTTAAAGAGACCCAGTACTTC; cdr3_aa: CASSPLKETQYF
clone_size: few; j_call: TRBJ1-1; v_call: TRBV7-2; d_call: TRBD1; cdr3_nt: TGTGCCAGCAGCCCGACAGGGCAGGGGACTGAAGCTTTCTTT; cdr3_aa: CASSPTGQGTEAFF
clone_size: NA; j_call: TRBJ2-1; v_call: TRBV5-1; d_call: NA; cdr3_nt: TGCGCCAGCAGCTGGGACCGGGCCTCCTACAATGAGCAGTTCTTC; cdr3_aa: CASSWDRASYNEQFF
clone_size: once; j_call: TRBJ2-7; v_call: TRBV5-1; d_call: TRBD1; cdr3_nt: TGCGCCAGCAGCTCCGGACAGGGGGCAACCGAGCAGTACTTC; cdr3_aa: CASSSGQGATEQYF
clone_size: NA; j_call: TRBJ2-5; v_call: TRBV5-1; d_call: NA; cdr3_nt: TGCGCCAGCAGCCAGACTTCCACAGGCCAAGAGACCCAGTACTTC; cdr3_aa: CASSQTSTGQETQYF
clone_size: NA; j_call: TRBJ2-7; v_call: TRBV2; d_call: NA; cdr3_nt: TGTGCCAGCACCCAAGGGGGTCTAGTCGAGCAGTACTTC; cdr3_aa: CASTQGGLVEQYF
clone_size: NA; j_call: TRBJ2-1; v_call: TRBV7-6; d_call: TRBD2; cdr3_nt: TGTGCCAGCAGCTTAGTTAGCGGGAGTACCAATGAGCAGTTCTTC; cdr3_aa: CASSLVSGSTNEQFF
clone_size: few; j_call: TRBJ1-2; v_call: TRBV3-1; d_call: NA; cdr3_nt: TGTGCCAGCAGCCAATCGGCGGAAGGCTACACCTTC; cdr3_aa: CASSQSAEGYTF
clone_size: NA; j_call: TRBJ2-2; v_call: TRBV5-1; d_call: NA; cdr3_nt: TGCGCCAGCAGCTGGGGGACCTCGACCGCCACCGGGGAGCTGTTTTTT; cdr3_aa: CASSWGTSTATGELFF
clone_size: once; j_call: TRBJ1-2; v_call: TRBV19; d_call: NA; cdr3_nt: TGTGCCAGTAGTATAAACGCGGGCAGCCTCAGCTATGGCTACACCTTC; cdr3_aa: CASSINAGSLSYGYTF
clone_size: NA; j_call: TRBJ2-1; v_call: TRBV13; d_call: TRBD2; cdr3_nt: TGTGCCAGCAGCCGGCTAGCGGGAGCGTTTAATGAGCAGTTCTTC; cdr3_aa: CASSRLAGAFNEQFF
clone_size: NA; j_call: TRBJ2-2; v_call: TRBV6-1; d_call: NA; cdr3_nt: TGTGCCAGCAGGGCGAGGGGGGACACCGGGGAGCTGTTTTTT; cdr3_aa: CASRARGDTGELFF
clone_size: NA; j_call: TRBJ2-3; v_call: TRBV28; d_call: NA; cdr3_nt: TGTGCCAGCAGTTCCCTTACAGATACGCAGTATTTT; cdr3_aa: CASSSLTDTQYF
clone_size: once; j_call: TRBJ2-5; v_call: TRBV11-3; d_call: NA; cdr3_nt: TGTGCCAGCAGCTTGAACAGCAACCAAGAGACCCAGTACTTC; cdr3_aa: CASSLNSNQETQYF
clone_size: NA; j_call: TRBJ2-4; v_call: TRBV20-1; d_call: NA; cdr3_nt: TGCAGAGCTAAGGCGGGGAACATTCAGTACTTC; cdr3_aa: CRAKAGNIQYF
clone_size: NA; j_call: TRBJ2-3; v_call: TRBV13; d_call: NA; cdr3_nt: TGTGCCAGCAGCAAGGTTGCAGATACGCAGTATTTT; cdr3_aa: CASSKVADTQYF
clone_size: few; j_call: TRBJ1-6; v_call: TRBV28; d_call: NA; cdr3_nt: TGTGCCAGCACCCTGACAGAGAGCAGATCACCCCTCCACTTT; cdr3_aa: CASTLTESRSPLHF
clone_size: NA; j_call: TRBJ1-6; v_call: TRBV2; d_call: NA; cdr3_nt: TGTGCCAGCAGTGAACCGAGGGGCCTTGATAATTCACCCCTCCACTTT; cdr3_aa: CASSEPRGLDNSPLHF
clone_size: NA; j_call: TRBJ2-1; v_call: TRBV21-1; d_call: NA; cdr3_nt: TGTGCCAGCAGCAAGGAACGGCTAGCGGATGCTTACAATGAGCAGTTCTTC; cdr3_aa: CASSKERLADAYNEQFF
clone_size: NA; j_call: TRBJ2-3; v_call: TRBV13; d_call: TRBD1; cdr3_nt: TGTGCCAGCAGAGCGGACAGGTACACAGATACGCAGTATTTT; cdr3_aa: CASRADRYTDTQYF
clone_size: NA; j_call: TRBJ1-2; v_call: TRBV19; d_call: NA; cdr3_nt: TGTGCCAGTAAAAAGGCCGACTCATATGGCTACACCTTC; cdr3_aa: CASKKADSYGYTF
clone_size: NA; j_call: TRBJ1-2; v_call: TRBV6-1; d_call: NA; cdr3_nt: TGTGCCAGCAGTAGACAGAGCTCTAACTATGGCTACACCTTC; cdr3_aa: CASSRQSSNYGYTF
clone_size: NA; j_call: TRBJ2-7; v_call: TRBV7-6; d_call: TRBD1; cdr3_nt: TGTGCCAGCAGCTTCAGGGGGGAGCAGTACTTC; cdr3_aa: CASSFRGEQYF
clone_size: NA; j_call: TRBJ2-4; v_call: TRBV3-1; d_call: NA; cdr3_nt: TGTGCCAGCAGCCAACTGGGAAACATTCAGTACTTC; cdr3_aa: CASSQLGNIQYF
clone_size: NA; j_call: TRBJ2-5; v_call: TRBV29-1; d_call: NA; cdr3_nt: TGCAGCGCTTACAAAACGGGCGAAGAGACCCAGTACTTC; cdr3_aa: CSAYKTGEETQYF
clone_size: few; j_call: TRBJ2-3; v_call: TRBV18; d_call: NA; cdr3_nt: TGTGCCAGCTCACCATTTTCAGATACGCAGTATTTT; cdr3_aa: CASSPFSDTQYF
clone_size: NA; j_call: TRBJ2-1; v_call: TRBV15; d_call: TRBD2; cdr3_nt: TGTGCCACCAGCAGGTGGACTAGCGGGGGGGCAAATGAGCAGTTCTTC; cdr3_aa: CATSRWTSGGANEQFF
clone_size: NA; j_call: TRBJ2-7; v_call: TRBV20-1; d_call: TRBD2; cdr3_nt: TGCAGTGCTAGAGATCTGGGGACTAGCTCCTACGAGCAGTACTTC; cdr3_aa: CSARDLGTSSYEQYF
clone_size: NA; j_call: TRBJ2-5; v_call: TRBV11-3; d_call: NA; cdr3_nt: TGTGCCAGCAGCTTAGAGCTCCGGCAGTACCAAGAGACCCAGTACTTC; cdr3_aa: CASSLELRQYQETQYF
clone_size: NA; j_call: TRBJ2-1; v_call: TRBV29-1; d_call: NA; cdr3_nt: TGCAGCGTTCGCAGGGACCCAACCTACAATGAGCAGTTCTTC; cdr3_aa: CSVRRDPTYNEQFF
clone_size: once; j_call: TRBJ2-1; v_call: TRBV2; d_call: NA; cdr3_nt: TGTGCCAGCAGTGAAGGGGGCGGGACCTCCTACAATGAGCAGTTCTTC; cdr3_aa: CASSEGGGTSYNEQFF
clone_size: NA; j_call: TRBJ2-3; v_call: TRBV9; d_call: NA; cdr3_nt: TGTGCCAGCAGCGTCGAGGGAGGAGATACGCAGTATTTT; cdr3_aa: CASSVEGGDTQYF
clone_size: NA; j_call: TRBJ2-3; v_call: TRBV29-1; d_call: TRBD2; cdr3_nt: TGCAGCGTCACCGGGACTAGCGGGAGCGGGAGCACAGATACGCAGTATTTT; cdr3_aa: CSVTGTSGSGSTDTQYF
clone_size: few; j_call: TRBJ1-2; v_call: TRBV11-3; d_call: NA; cdr3_nt: TGTGCCAGCAGCGTAACCGGGACGGCTAACTATGGCTACACCTTC; cdr3_aa: CASSVTGTANYGYTF
clone_size: NA; j_call: TRBJ2-3; v_call: TRBV3-1; d_call: NA; cdr3_nt: TGTGCCAGCAGCCGTATTCTAGGGTCCACAGATACGCAGTATTTT; cdr3_aa: CASSRILGSTDTQYF
clone_size: NA; j_call: TRBJ2-1; v_call: TRBV7-3; d_call: NA; cdr3_nt: TGTGCCAGCAGCTCCCAGCCACAGGGTAATGAGCAGTTCTTC; cdr3_aa: CASSSQPQGNEQFF
clone_size: NA; j_call: TRBJ2-2; v_call: TRBV2; d_call: NA; cdr3_nt: TGTGCCAGCAGTGAAGCTTTGGGGTCCACCGGGGAGCTGTTTTTT; cdr3_aa: CASSEALGSTGELFF
clone_size: NA; j_call: TRBJ2-5; v_call: TRBV18; d_call: TRBD2; cdr3_nt: TGTGCCAGCTCACCACTCGCTAGCGGGCTCCAAGAGACCCAGTACTTC; cdr3_aa: CASSPLASGLQETQYF
clone_size: NA; j_call: TRBJ2-7; v_call: TRBV11-2; d_call: NA; cdr3_nt: TGTGCCAGCAGCTTTTCCCCCTCTCTTGAGCAGTACTTC; cdr3_aa: CASSFSPSLEQYF
clone_size: NA; j_call: TRBJ1-2; v_call: TRBV4-1; d_call: NA; cdr3_nt: TGCGCCAGCAGCCAGTCGGGGGGGCTTAACTATGGCTACACCTTC; cdr3_aa: CASSQSGGLNYGYTF
clone_size: NA; j_call: TRBJ1-5; v_call: TRBV13; d_call: NA; cdr3_nt: TGTGCCAGCATGCAGGATAGCAATCAGCCCCAGCATTTT; cdr3_aa: CASMQDSNQPQHF